This TCR beta chain was recorded in a study of immune heterogeneity within non-small cell lung tumors. Study summary: It was found that the tumors were several squamous cell carcinomas, more than eight non-squamous carcinomas and 1 not otherwise specified.

Using 32 V and 13 J primers, multiplex PCR amplified TCR beta CDR3. One entry per CDR3 protein, called by TCRdb with MiXCR from the multiplex PCR reads. Found here are 2,500 to 3,500 distinct CDR3 sequences, around 40% of them singletons; the top ten hold under 65%. Findings of the study overall: T-cell receptor beta clonotypes at high frequency differed largely between individual patients. High-frequency clones unique to single sites coexisted with identical dominant CDR3 beta clonotypes that recurred across tumor sites within a patient.

Trimming pared 5 bases from V and 5 bases from J, leaving 16 bases between. Germline CDR1 MNHEY, CDR2 SMNVEV (reference sequence). CDR3 length: 14 amino acids. Bulk tumor genomic DNA was the template, and each sample received 450 to 750 ng. Widely spaced biopsies, several per primary tumor, were obtained at surgery. Surgery that was curative in intent was performed on patients with untreated, newly diagnosed non-small cell lung cancer. Donors comprised newly diagnosed non-small cell lung cancer patients undergoing surgery with curative intent. In its sample, this clonotype was seen a few times. What it binds is unknown.

This clonotype was obtained from a man in his sixties with non-small cell lung cancer. The sample consisted of lung tumor tissue. The J gene is TRBJ2-7, the V gene TRBV27; D is unresolved. DNA for the CDR3: TGTGCCAGCAGTCCCCGGACCACGGTCGACGAGCAGTACTTC. Its translation is CASSPRTTVDEQYF.